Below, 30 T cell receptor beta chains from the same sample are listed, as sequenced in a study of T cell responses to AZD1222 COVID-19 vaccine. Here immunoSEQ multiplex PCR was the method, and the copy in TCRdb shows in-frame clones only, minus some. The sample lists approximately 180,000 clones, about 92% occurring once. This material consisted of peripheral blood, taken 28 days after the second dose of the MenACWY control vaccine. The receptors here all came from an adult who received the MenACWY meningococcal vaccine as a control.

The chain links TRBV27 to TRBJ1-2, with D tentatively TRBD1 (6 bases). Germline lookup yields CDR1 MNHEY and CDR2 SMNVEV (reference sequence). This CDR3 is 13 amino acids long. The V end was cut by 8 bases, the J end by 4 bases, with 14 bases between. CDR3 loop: CASCTGLGYGYTF. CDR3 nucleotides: TGTGCCAGCTGTACAGGGTTGGGCTATGGCTACACCTTC.

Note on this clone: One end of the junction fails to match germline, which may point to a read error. CDR3: CASSLAGQGGNGELFF. The CDR3 DNA reads TGTGCTAGCAGCTTAGCCGGCCAGGGGGGTAACGGGGAGCTGTTTTTT. V is TRBV7-7 and J is TRBJ2-2; possible D gene TRBD1, 7 bases. The CDR3 is 16 amino acids. The germline V gene has CDR1 SSHAT and CDR2 FNYEAQ (reference sequence).

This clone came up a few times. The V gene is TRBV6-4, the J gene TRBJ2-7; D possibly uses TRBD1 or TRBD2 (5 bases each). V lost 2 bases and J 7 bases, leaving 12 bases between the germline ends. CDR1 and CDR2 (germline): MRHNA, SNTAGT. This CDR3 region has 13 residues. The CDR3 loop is CASSDERGREQYF. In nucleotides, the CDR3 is TGTGCCAGCAGTGACGAGAGGGGTAGGGAGCAGTACTTC.

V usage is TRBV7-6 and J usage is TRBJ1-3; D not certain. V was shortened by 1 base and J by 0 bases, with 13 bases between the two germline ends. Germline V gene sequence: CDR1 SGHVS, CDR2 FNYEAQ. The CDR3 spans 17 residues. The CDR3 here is CASSLGSPAPSGNTIYF. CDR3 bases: TGTGCCAGCAGCTTAGGTAGTCCGGCTCCCTCTGGAAACACCATATATTTT.

Here the CDR3 reads CASSLVARGGETQYF. CDR3 DNA sequence: TGTGCCAGCAGCTTAGTGGCTAGAGGGGGGGAGACCCAGTACTTC. This sequence joins TRBV7-2 and TRBJ2-5, with D perhaps matching TRBD1 or TRBD2 (6 bases each). CDR3 length: 15 amino acids. Germline V gene sequence: CDR1 SGHTA, CDR2 FQGNSA. Between the trimmed V and J ends, which lost 1 base and 5 bases, there was a span of 14 bases.

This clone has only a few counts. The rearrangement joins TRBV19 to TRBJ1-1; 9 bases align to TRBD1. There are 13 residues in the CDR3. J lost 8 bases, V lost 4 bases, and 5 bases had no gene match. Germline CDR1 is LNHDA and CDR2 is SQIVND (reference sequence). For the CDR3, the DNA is TGTGCCAGTAGTAGGGGACAGGGAATCGAAGCTTTCTTT. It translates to CASSRGQGIEAFF. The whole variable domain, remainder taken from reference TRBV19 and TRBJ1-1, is DGGITQSPKYLFRKEGQNVTLSCEQNLNHDAMYWYRQDPGQGLRLIYYSQIVNDFQKGDIAEGYSVSREKKESFPLTVTSAQKNPTAFYLCASSRGQGIEAFFGQGTRLTVV.

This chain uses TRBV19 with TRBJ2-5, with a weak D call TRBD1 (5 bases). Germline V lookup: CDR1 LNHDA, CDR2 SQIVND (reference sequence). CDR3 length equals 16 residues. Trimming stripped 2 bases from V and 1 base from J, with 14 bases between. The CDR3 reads CASSIQGRSFQETQYF. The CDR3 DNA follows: TGTGCCAGTAGTATACAGGGCCGGAGCTTCCAAGAGACCCAGTACTTC.

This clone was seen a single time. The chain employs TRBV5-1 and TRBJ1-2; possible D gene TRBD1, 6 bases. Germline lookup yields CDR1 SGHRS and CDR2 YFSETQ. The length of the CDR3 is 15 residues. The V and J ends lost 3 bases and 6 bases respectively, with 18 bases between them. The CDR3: CASSSDRNRPHGYTF. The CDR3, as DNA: TGCGCCAGCAGCTCTGACAGGAACCGACCCCATGGCTACACCTTC.

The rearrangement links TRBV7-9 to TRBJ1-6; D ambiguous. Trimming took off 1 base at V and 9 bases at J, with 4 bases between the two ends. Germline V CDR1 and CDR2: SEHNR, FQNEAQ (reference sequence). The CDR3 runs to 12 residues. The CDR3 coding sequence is TGTGCCAGCAGCTTAGGGACTTCACCCCTCCACTTT. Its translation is CASSLGTSPLHF.

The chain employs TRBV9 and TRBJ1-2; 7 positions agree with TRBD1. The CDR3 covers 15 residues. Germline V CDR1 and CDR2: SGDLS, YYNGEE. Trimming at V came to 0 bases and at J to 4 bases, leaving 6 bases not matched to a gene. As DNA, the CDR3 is TGTGCCAGCAGCGTAGAAGGGGGCTCGGGCTATGGCTACACCTTC. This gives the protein CASSVEGGSGYGYTF.

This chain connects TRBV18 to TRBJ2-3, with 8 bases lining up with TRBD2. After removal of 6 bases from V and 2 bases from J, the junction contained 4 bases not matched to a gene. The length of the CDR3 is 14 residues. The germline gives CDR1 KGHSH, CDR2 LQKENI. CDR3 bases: TGTGCCAGCTCGCCGGGACTAGTCACAGATACGCAGTATTTT. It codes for CASSPGLVTDTQYF.

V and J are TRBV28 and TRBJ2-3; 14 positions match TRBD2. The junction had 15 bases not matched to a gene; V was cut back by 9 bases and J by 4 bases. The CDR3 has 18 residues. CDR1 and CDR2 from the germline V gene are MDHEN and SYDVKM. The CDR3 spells CASSSASPGLAGADTQYF. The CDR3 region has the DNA TGTGCCAGTAGCTCGGCCTCACCGGGACTAGCGGGAGCAGATACGCAGTATTTT.

CDR3 DNA: TGTGCCAGCTCACCACCGGGGAGCGGGAGGCTTCAAGAGACCCAGTACTTC. Residues: CASSPPGSGRLQETQYF. The chain is built from TRBV18 and TRBJ2-5, with TRBD2 matching over 9 bases. Germline V gene sequence: CDR1 KGHSH, CDR2 LQKENI. There are 17 residues in the CDR3. Trimming took 0 bases from V and 2 from J; bases not matched to a gene: 7.

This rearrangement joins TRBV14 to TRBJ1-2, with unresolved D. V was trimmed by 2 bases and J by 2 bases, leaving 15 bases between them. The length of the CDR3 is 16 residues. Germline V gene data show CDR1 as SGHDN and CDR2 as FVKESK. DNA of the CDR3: TGTGCCAGCAGCCAACCATCCCCTAAGGGCAACTATGGCTACACCTTC. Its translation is CASSQPSPKGNYGYTF.

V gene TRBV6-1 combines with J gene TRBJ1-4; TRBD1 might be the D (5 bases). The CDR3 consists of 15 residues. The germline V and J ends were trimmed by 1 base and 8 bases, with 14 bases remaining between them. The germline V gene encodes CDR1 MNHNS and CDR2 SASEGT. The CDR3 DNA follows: TGTGCCAGCAGTGAAGGACACTCGGGGCTCGAAAAACTGTTTTTT. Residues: CASSEGHSGLEKLFF.

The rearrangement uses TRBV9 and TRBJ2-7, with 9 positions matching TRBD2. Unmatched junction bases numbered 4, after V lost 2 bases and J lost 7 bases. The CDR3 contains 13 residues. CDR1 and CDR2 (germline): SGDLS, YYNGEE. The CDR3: CASSVGLAREQYF. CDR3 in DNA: TGTGCCAGCAGCGTGGGACTAGCAAGGGAGCAGTACTTC.

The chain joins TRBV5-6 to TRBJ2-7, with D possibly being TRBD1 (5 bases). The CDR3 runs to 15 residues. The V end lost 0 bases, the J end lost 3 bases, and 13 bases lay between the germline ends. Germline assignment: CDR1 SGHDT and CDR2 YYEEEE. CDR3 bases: TGTGCCAGCAGCTTGGTGGGGCAGGCTTACTACGAGCAGTACTTC. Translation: CASSLVGQAYYEQYF. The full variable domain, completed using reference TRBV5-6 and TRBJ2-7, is DAGVTQSPTHLIKTRGQQVTLRCSPKSGHDTVSWYQQALGQGPQFIFQYYEEEERQRGNFPDRFSGHQFPNYSSELNVNALLLGDSALYLCASSLVGQAYYEQYFGPGTRLTVT.

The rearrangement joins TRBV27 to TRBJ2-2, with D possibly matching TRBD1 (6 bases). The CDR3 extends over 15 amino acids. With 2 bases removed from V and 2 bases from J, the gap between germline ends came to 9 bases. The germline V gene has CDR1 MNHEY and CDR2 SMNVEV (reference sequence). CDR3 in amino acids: CASSLGQLNTGELFF. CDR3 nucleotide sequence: TGTGCCAGCAGTTTAGGACAGCTAAACACCGGGGAGCTGTTTTTT.

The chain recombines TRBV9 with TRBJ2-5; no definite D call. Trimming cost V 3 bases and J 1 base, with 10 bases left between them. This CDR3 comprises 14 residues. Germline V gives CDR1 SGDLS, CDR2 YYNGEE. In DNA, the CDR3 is TGTGCCAGCAGCGACGACACCCGCCAAGAGACCCAGTACTTC. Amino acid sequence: CASSDDTRQETQYF.

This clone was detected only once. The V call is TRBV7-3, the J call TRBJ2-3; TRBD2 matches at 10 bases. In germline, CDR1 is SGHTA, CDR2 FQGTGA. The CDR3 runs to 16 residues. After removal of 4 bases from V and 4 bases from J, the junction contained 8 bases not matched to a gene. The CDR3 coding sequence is TGTGCCAGCAGCTCTCAAAGCGGGAGGGCTTCAGATACGCAGTATTTT. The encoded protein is CASSSQSGRASDTQYF. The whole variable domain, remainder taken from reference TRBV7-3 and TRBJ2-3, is GAGVSQTPSNKVTEKGKYVELRCDPISGHTALYWYRQSLGQGPEFLIYFQGTGAADDSGLPNDRFFAVRPEGSVSTLKIQRTERGDSAVYLCASSSQSGRASDTQYFGPGTRLTVL.

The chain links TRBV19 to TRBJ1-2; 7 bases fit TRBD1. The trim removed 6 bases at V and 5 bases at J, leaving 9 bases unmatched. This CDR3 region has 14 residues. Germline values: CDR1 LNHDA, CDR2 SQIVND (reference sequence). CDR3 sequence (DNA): TGTGCCAGTAGGAACAACAGGGGAAATTATGGCTACACCTTC. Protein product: CASRNNRGNYGYTF.

The CDR3 loop is CASSFDSMNTEAFF. The CDR3 DNA reads TGTGCCAGCAGCTTTGACAGCATGAACACTGAAGCTTTCTTT. The chain recombines TRBV7-9 with TRBJ1-1; D may be TRBD1 (5 bases). Trimming cost V 3 bases and J 0 bases, with 8 bases left between them. The length of the CDR3 is 14 residues. Germline V gene data show CDR1 as SEHNR and CDR2 as FQNEAQ (reference sequence).

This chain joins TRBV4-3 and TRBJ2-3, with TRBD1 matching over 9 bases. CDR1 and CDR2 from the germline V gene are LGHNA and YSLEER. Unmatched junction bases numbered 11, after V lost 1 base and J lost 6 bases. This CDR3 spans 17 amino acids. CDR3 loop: CASSQGFDRGNRDTQYF. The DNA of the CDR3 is TGCGCCAGCAGCCAAGGATTCGACAGGGGGAATCGGGATACGCAGTATTTT.

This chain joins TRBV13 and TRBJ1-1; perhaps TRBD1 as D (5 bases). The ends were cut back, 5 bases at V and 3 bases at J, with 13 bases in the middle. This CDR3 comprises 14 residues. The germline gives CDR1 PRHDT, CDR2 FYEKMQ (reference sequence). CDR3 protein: CASSPNGGYTEAFF. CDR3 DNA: TGTGCCAGCAGCCCCAACGGGGGTTACACTGAAGCTTTCTTT. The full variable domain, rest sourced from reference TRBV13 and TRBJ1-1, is AAGVIQSPRHLIKEKRETATLKCYPIPRHDTVYWYQQGPGQDPQFLISFYEKMQSDKGSIPDRFSAQQFSDYHSELNMSSLELGDSALYFCASSPNGGYTEAFFGQGTRLTVV.

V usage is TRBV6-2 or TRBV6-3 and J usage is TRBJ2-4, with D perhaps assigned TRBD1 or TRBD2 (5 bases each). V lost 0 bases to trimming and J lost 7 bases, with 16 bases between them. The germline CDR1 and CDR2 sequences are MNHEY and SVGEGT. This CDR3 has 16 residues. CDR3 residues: CASSYSRDGGGNIQYF. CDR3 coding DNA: TGTGCCAGCAGTTACTCCCGGGACGGAGGCGGGAACATTCAGTACTTC.

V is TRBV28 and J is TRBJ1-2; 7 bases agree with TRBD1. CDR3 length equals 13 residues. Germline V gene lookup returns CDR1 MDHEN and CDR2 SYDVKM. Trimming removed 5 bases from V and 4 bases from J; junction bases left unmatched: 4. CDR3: CASSHGQAYGYTF. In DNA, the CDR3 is TGTGCCAGCAGTCACGGACAGGCCTATGGCTACACCTTC.

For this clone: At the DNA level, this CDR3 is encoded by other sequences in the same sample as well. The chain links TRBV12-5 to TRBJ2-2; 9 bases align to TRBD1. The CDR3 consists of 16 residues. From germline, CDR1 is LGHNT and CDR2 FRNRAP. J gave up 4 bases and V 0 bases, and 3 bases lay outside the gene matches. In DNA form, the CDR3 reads TGTGCTAGTGGTTTGGTTGGACAGGGGCCCACCGGGGAGCTGTTTTTT. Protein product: CASGLVGQGPTGELFF.

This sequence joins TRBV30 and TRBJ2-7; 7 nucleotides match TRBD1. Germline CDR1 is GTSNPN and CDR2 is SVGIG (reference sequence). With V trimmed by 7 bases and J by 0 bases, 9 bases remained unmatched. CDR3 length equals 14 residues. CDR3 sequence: CAYWRGGPSYEQYF. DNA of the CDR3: TGTGCCTATTGGCGAGGGGGCCCCTCCTACGAGCAGTACTTC. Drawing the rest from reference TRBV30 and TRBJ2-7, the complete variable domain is SQTIHQWPATLVQPVGSPLSLECTVEGTSNPNLYWYRQAAGRGLQLLFYSVGIGQISSEVPQNLSASRPQDRQFILSSKKLLLSDSGFYLCAYWRGGPSYEQYFGPGTRLTVT.

In nucleotides, the CDR3 is TGTGCCAGTAGTATAGACGGGACTAGCCGTCAGTATTTT. Translating gives CASSIDGTSRQYF. The chain links TRBV19 to TRBJ2-3, with 9 bases identical to TRBD2. V was pared by 0 bases and J by 12 bases, with 4 bases of the junction left unmatched. Germline lookup yields CDR1 LNHDA and CDR2 SQIVND (reference sequence). This CDR3 has 13 amino acids.

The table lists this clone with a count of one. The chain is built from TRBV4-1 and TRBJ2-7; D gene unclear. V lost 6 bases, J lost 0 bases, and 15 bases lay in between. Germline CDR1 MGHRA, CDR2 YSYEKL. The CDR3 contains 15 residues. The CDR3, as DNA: TGCGCCAGCAGTCACCCCGGGTATTACTCCTACGAGCAGTACTTC. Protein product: CASSHPGYYSYEQYF.